This TCR beta chain comes out of a study of beta chain features in type 1 diabetes. Broader study findings: Moderate but significant shortening of TCRB CDR3s was recorded in all four CD4+ subsets from Type 1 diabetes patients.

Of the isolated RNA, all was reverse transcribed, and so the sequenced material was expressed TCRB transcripts. The protocol was immunoSEQ multiplex PCR, while the TCRdb copy is restricted to in-frame clones and leaves out a portion. The data contain under 300,000 clones, approximately 15% of them singletons. Germline V gene data show CDR1 as MNHNS and CDR2 as SASEGT. Trimming shortened V by 6 bases and J by 1 base, and 9 bases separated the two germline ends. The CDR3 consists of 13 residues. Concerning this clone: Its antigen is still unknown.

The TCR comes from a man younger than 45 with type 1 diabetes. This chain joins TRBV6-1 and TRBJ1-1; D may be TRBD1 (5 bases). Sequenced material: naive CD4+ T cells from blood. CDR3 DNA sequence: TGTGCCAGCAGCTCCAGGGAGAACACTGAAGCTTTCTTT. This codes for CASSSRENTEAFF.